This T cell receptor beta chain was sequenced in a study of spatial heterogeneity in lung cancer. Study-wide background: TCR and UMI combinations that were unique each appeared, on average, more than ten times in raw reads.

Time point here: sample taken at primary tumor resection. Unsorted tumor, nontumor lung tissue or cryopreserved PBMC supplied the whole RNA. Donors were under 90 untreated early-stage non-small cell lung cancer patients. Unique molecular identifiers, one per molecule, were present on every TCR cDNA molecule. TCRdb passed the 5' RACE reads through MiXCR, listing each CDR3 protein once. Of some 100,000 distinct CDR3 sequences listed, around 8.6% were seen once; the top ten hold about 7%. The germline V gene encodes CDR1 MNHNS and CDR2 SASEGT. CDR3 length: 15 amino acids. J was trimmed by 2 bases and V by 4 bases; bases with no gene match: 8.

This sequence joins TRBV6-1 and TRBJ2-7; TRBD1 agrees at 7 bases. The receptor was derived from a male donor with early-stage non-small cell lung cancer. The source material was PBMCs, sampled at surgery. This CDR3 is CASSVTTGTTYEQYF. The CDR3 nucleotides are TGTGCCAGCAGTGTTACGACAGGGACGACCTACGAGCAGTACTTC.